This TCR beta chain was obtained from a study of blood T cell repertoires in COVID-19. The wider study: The study drew acute and convalescent COVID-19 samples from the United States, Italy and Spain. Sources were T cells, B-cell-depleted T cells, or PBMCs; the material itself was cDNA or gDNA.

Per the authors' pipeline: Reference gene primer amplification in the assay estimated nucleated cell counts. This table comes from immunoSEQ multiplex PCR, and its TCRdb copy is limited to in-frame clones, with some not included. V, J and clone size are those of that table, while D and trimming were read from the DNA. In the table there are roughly 32,000 clones, more than 70% of which are singletons. The V and J ends lost 7 bases and 0 bases, in that order; junction bases with no gene match: 4. The length of the CDR3 is 14 residues. CDR1 SNHLY and CDR2 FYNNEI come from the germline V gene. V and J are TRBV2 and TRBJ1-1, with 8 nucleotides matching TRBD1. This TCR came from a man between 60 and 75 years old with active or convalescent COVID-19. Sequenced sample: peripheral blood. CDR3 DNA sequence: TGTGCCAGCACCCTGACAGGGGTGAACACTGAAGCTTTCTTT. Its protein product is CASTLTGVNTEAFF.